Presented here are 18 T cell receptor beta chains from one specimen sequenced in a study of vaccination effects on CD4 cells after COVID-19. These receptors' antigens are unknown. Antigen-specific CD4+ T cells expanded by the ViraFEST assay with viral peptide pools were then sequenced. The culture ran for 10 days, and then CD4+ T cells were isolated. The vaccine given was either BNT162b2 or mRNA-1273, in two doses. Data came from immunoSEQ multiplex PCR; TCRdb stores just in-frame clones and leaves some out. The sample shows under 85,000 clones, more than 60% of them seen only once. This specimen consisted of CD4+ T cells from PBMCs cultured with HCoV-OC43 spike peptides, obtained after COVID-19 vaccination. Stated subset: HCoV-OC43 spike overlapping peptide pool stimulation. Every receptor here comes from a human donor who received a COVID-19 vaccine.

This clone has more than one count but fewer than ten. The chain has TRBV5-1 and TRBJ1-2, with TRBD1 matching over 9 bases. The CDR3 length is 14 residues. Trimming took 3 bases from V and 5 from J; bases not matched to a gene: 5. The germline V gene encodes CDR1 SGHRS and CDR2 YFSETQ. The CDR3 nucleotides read TGCGCCAGCAGCTACGGGACAGGGTGGTATGGCTACACCTTC. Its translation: CASSYGTGWYGYTF.

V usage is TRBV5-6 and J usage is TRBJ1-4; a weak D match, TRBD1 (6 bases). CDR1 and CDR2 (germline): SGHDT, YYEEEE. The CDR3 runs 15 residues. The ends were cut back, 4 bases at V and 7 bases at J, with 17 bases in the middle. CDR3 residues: CASSIVGGQGEKLFF. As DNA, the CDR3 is TGTGCCAGCAGCATTGTGGGGGGGCAGGGTGAAAAACTGTTTTTT.

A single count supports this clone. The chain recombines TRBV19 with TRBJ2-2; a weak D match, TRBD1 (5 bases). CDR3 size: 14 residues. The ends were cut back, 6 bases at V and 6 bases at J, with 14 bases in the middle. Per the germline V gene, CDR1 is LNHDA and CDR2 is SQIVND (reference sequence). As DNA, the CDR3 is TGTGCCAGTAGAAGCTCAGGGATTTCCGGGGAGCTGTTTTTT. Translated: CASRSSGISGELFF.

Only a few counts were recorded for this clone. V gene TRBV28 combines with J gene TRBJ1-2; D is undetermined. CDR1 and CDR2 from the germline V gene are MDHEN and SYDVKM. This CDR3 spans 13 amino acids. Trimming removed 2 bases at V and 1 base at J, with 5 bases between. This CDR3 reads CASSLVGNYGYTF. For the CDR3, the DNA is TGTGCCAGCAGTTTAGTCGGTAACTATGGCTACACCTTC.

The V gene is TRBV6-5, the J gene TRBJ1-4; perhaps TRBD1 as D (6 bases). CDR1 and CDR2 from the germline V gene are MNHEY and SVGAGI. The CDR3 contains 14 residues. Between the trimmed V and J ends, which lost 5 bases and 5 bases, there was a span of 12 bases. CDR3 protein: CASSPDRTNEKLFF. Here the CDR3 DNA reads TGTGCCAGCAGTCCTGACAGGACCAATGAAAAACTGTTTTTT.

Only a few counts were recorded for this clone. The CDR3 region has the DNA TGTGCCAGCAGCTTATCGGTGAACACTGAAGCTTTCTTT. It yields the protein CASSLSVNTEAFF. The chain has TRBV7-9 and TRBJ1-1; no clear D gene. This CDR3 has 13 residues. Trimming pared 2 bases from V and 0 bases from J, leaving 4 bases between. Looked up from germline, CDR1 is SEHNR and CDR2 is FQNEAQ (reference sequence).

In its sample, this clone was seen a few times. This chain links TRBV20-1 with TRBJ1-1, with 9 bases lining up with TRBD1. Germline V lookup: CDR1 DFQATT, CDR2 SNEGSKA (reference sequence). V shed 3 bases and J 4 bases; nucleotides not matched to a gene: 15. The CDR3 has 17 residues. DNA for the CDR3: TGCAGTGCTAGTCGGTTAATCACAGGGGGCGTAGGCACTGAAGCTTTCTTT. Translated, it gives CSASRLITGGVGTEAFF.

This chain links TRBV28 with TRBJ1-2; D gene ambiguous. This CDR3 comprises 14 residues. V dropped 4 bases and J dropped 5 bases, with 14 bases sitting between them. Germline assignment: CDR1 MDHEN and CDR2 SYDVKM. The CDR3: CASSSAHPPYGYTF. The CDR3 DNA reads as TGTGCCAGCAGTTCGGCGCACCCGCCATATGGCTACACCTTC.

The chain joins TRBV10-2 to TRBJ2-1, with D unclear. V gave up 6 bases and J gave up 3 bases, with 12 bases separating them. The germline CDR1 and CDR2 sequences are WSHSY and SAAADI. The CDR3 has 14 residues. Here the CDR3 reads CASRRQEGYNEQFF. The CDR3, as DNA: TGCGCCAGCAGAAGGCAGGAAGGCTACAATGAGCAGTTCTTC.

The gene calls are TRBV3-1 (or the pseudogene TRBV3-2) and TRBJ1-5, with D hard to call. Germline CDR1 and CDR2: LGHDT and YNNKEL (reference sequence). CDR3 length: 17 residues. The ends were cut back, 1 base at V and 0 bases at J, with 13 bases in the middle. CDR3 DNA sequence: TGTGCCAGCAGCCAAGGCCCACTAATTTATAGCAATCAGCCCCAGCATTTT. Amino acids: CASSQGPLIYSNQPQHF.

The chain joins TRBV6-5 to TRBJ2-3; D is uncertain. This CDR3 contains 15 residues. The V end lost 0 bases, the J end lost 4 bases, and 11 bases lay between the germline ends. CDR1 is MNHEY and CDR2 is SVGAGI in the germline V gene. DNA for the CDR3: TGTGCCAGCAGTTACTCGGGCCGGATGGCAGATACGCAGTATTTT. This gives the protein CASSYSGRMADTQYF.

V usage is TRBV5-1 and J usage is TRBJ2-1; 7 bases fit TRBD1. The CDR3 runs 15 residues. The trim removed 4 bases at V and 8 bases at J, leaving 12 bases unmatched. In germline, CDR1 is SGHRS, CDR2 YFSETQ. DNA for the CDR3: TGCGCCAGCAGCATACAGAGACAGGGTGGGGATGAGCAGTTCTTC. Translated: CASSIQRQGGDEQFF. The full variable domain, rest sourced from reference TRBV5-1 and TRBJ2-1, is KAGVTQTPRYLIKTRGQQVTLSCSPISGHRSVSWYQQTPGQGLQFLFEYFSETQRNKGNFPGRFSGRQFSNSRSEMNVSTLELGDSALYLCASSIQRQGGDEQFFGPGTRLTVL.

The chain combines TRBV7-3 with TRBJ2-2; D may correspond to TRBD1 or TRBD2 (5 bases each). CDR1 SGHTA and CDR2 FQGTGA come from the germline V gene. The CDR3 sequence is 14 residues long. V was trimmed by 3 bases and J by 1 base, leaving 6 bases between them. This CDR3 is CASSLGVNTGELFF. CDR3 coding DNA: TGTGCCAGCAGCTTGGGGGTGAACACCGGGGAGCTGTTTTTT.

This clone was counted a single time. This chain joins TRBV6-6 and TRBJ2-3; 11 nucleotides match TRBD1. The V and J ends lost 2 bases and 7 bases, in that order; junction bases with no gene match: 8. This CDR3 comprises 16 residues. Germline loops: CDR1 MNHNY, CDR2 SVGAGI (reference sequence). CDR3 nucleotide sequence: TGTGCCAGCAGTTACCGCGCCGGGACAGGGGGAAATACGCAGTATTTT. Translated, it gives CASSYRAGTGGNTQYF.

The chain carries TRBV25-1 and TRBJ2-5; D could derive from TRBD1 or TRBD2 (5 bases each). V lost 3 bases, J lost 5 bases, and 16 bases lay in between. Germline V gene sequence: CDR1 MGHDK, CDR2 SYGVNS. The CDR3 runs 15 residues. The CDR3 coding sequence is TGTGCCAGCAGTGACACCGGGACCGAGCTGGAGACCCAGTACTTC. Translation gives CASSDTGTELETQYF.

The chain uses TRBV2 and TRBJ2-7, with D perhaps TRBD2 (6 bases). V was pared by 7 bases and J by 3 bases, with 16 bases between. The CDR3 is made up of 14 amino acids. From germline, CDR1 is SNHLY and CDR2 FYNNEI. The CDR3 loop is CASKPGLALYEQYV. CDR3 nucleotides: TGTGCCAGCAAGCCGGGACTGGCCCTCTACGAGCAGTACGTC.

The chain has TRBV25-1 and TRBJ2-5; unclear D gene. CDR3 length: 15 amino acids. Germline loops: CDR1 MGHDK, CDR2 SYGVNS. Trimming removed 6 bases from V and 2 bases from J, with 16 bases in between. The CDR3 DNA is TGTGCCAGCAGCAGCTCTCTCAGACGACAAGAGACCCAGTACTTC. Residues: CASSSSLRRQETQYF.

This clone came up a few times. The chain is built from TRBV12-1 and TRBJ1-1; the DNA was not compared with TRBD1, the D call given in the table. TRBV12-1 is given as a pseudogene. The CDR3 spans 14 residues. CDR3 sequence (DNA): TGTGCCAGCATCACCCAACAGGGGAACACTGAAGCTTTCTTT. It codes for CASITQQGNTEAFF.